This T cell receptor beta chain was recovered during a study of T cell clonality in common variable immunodeficiency. Notes on the study in general: In common variable immunodeficiency, TCR beta chains reportedly carried fewer deletions and N-nucleotide insertions.

This clone showed up just a few times. Its antigen is not identified. The sequence runs out 3 residues before the end of the CDR3; the remainder is reconstructed from the germline J gene. Only in-frame clones appear in the TCRdb table, and some are missing; sequencing was by immunoSEQ multiplex PCR. The sample contains more than 30,000 clones, none of them singletons. V lost 1 base to trimming and J lost 3 bases, with 9 bases between them. This CDR3 contains 14 residues. Germline assignment: CDR1 SGHVS and CDR2 FNYEAQ. Heparinized whole blood, about 4.5 to 9 ml, came from each donor. This TCR was sampled from a human donor with common variable immunodeficiency. Material for sequencing was peripheral blood mononuclear cells. This sequence joins TRBV7-6 and TRBJ1-1; possible D gene TRBD1, 5 bases. The chain's CDR3 is CASSLGSRDTEAFF. The covered CDR3 bases are TGTGCCAGCAGCTTAGGAAGCAGGGACACTGAA.